This T cell receptor (beta chain) comes out of a study of cytomegalovirus exposure and HLA in healthy donors. J was trimmed by 7 bases and V by 4 bases; bases with no gene match: 11. CDR3 length: 15 amino acids. Per germline, CDR1 MDHEN and CDR2 SYDVKM. This clone was seen once. PCR amplification relied on 60 Vbeta primers (plus 13 Jbeta primers). Using immunoSEQ multiplex PCR, the repertoire was profiled, and TCRdb retains in-frame clones only, with some absent. The table includes around 130,000 clones, approximately 69% detected once. The sample comprised PBMCs. The sequence was obtained from a man between 40 and 49 years old in good health and CMV-seropositive. The V gene is TRBV28, the J gene TRBJ2-7, with 9 bases aligning to TRBD2. The CDR3, as DNA: TGTGCCAGCAGTTCGTCAGCGGGAGGTCTCTCGGAGCAGTACTTC. Translated: CASSSSAGGLSEQYF.